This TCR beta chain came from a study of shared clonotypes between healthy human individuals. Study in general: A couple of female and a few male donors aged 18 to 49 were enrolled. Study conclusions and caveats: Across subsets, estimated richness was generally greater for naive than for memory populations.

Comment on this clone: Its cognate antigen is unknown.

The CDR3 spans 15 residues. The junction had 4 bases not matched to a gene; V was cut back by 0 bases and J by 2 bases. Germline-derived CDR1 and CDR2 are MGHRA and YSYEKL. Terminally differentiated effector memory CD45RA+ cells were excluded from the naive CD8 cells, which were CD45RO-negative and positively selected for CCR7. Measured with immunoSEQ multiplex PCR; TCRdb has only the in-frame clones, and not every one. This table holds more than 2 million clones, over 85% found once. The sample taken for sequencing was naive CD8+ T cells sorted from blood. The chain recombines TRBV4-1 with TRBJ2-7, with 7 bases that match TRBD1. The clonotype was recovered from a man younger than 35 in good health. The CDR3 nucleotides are TGCGCCAGCAGCCAAGAGCAGGGGGATCCCTACGAGCAGTACTTC. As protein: CASSQEQGDPYEQYF.